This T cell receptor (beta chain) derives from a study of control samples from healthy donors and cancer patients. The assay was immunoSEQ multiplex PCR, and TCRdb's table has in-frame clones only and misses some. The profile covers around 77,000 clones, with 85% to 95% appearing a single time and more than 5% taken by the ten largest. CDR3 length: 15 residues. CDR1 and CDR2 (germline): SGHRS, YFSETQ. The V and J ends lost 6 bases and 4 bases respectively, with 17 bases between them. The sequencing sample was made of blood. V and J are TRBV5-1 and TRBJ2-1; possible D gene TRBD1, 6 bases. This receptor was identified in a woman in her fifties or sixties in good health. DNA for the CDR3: TGCGCCAGCACCTCTGGACAGATCCAATACAATGAGCAGTTCTTC. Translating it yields CASTSGQIQYNEQFF.